This TCR beta chain was identified during a study of monozygotic twins with inflammatory bowel disease. Study-wide results and limits: Discordant twins had repertoire similarity that did not differ from that of concordant twins, possibly from limited power.

Note on this clonotype: What it binds is not known.

Investigators made cDNA in eight separate reactions per sample. Template switching appended UMIs that held a 6-nucleotide sample barcode. TCRdb reworked the 5' RACE reads into one entry per CDR3 protein, no DNA. This sample contains 170,000 or so distinct CDR3 sequences. Sample: blood. The sequence came from a human donor with ulcerative colitis or Crohn's disease, or a healthy co-twin of an affected twin (not recorded which).

The CDR3 sequence: CASSSGTDFSYEQYF. The chain links TRBV21-1 to TRBJ2-7; TCRdb picks TRBD1, but there is no DNA to check that call. TRBV21-1 is recorded as a pseudogene. There are 15 residues in the CDR3.